This entry is about one T cell receptor beta chain. Building of the TCR beta libraries involved iRepertoire HTBI primers and Arm-PCR of CDR3 regions. TCRdb re-called the multiplex PCR reads through MiXCR, storing one row per CDR3 protein. Here the sample spans 700,000 or so distinct CDR3 sequences, 25% to 35% being singletons. Time point reported: persistent/refractory GD, antithyroid drugs over 5 years with positive TRAb. Extracted RNA from PBMCs served as the source of the TCR library. This record comes from a study of regulatory T cells in long-lasting Graves disease. The V end was cut by 4 bases, the J end by 5 bases, with 18 bases between. This CDR3 has 15 residues. Per the germline V gene, CDR1 is SGDLS and CDR2 is YYNGEE.

This chain uses TRBV9 with TRBJ2-5; the D call may be TRBD1 or TRBD2 (5 bases each). The sequence was obtained from a female donor with Graves disease. The material sequenced was peripheral blood mononuclear cells (PBMCs), taken when the disease was refractory, from a patient treated with antithyroid drugs. The CDR3 reads CASSPIGARSETQYF. In DNA, the CDR3 is TGTGCCAGCAGCCCTATCGGGGCCCGCTCGGAGACCCAGTACTTC. Looking up the rest from reference TRBV9 and TRBJ2-5 gives the full variable domain: DSGVTQTPKHLITATGQRVTLRCSPRSGDLSVYWYQQSLDQGLQFLIQYYNGEERAKGNILERFSAQQFPDLHSELNLSSLELGDSALYFCASSPIGARSETQYFGPGTRLLVL.